Presented here are 6 T cell receptor beta chains from one specimen sequenced in a study of cytomegalovirus exposure and HLA in healthy donors. PCR used 60 Vbeta primers and 13 Jbeta primers. Profiled with immunoSEQ multiplex PCR; TCRdb holds only in-frame clones, not every one. The sample contains roughly 250,000 clones, roughly 86% of which appear only once. The sample was PBMCs. The origin of the receptors is a middle-aged woman in good health and CMV-seropositive.

This clone was observed once. The J gene is TRBJ1-2, the V gene TRBV7-8; 9 bases align to TRBD1. The germline V gene has CDR1 SGHVS and CDR2 FQNEAQ. Trimming removed 5 bases from V and 8 bases from J; junction bases left unmatched: 21. The CDR3 contains 18 residues. The CDR3 DNA reads TGTGCCAGCAGCCCCAGGGACAGGGTGGGTATTCGGTCCTGGGGCTACACCTTC. It translates to CASSPRDRVGIRSWGYTF.

Comments on this clone: Other DNA variants within this sample encode the same CDR3. The rearrangement uses TRBV13 and TRBJ2-7; D gene ambiguous. In germline, CDR1 is PRHDT, CDR2 FYEKMQ (reference sequence). Trimming pared 6 bases from V and 0 bases from J, leaving 12 bases between. CDR3 length equals 14 residues. The CDR3 DNA reads TGTGCCAGCAGGAGACTCCAGAACTCCTACGAGCAGTACTTC. This encodes CASRRLQNSYEQYF.

This chain joins TRBV28 and TRBJ2-1, with 7 bases identical to TRBD1. Germline V gene data show CDR1 as MDHEN and CDR2 as SYDVKM. J gave up 12 bases and V 5 bases, and 10 bases lay outside the gene matches. The CDR3 extends over 13 amino acids. CDR3 sequence reads: CASSHLDRPGQFF. CDR3 bases: TGTGCCAGCAGTCACTTGGACAGGCCGGGGCAGTTCTTC.

This chain joins TRBV10-3 and TRBJ2-7; TRBD1 agrees at 8 bases. The CDR3 length is 16 residues. The trim removed 6 bases at V and 2 bases at J, leaving 12 bases unmatched. CDR1 is ENHRY, CDR2 SYGVKD, per germline. The CDR3 coding sequence is TGTGCCATCAGAGGACAGGGTTGGGGCTCTACCTACGAGCAGTACTTC. Amino acid sequence: CAIRGQGWGSTYEQYF.

The chain has TRBV19 and TRBJ1-2; weak D call: TRBD1 (6 bases). This CDR3 is built from 16 residues. The ends were cut back, 5 bases at V and 6 bases at J, with 22 bases in the middle. Germline V CDR1 and CDR2: LNHDA, SQIVND (reference sequence). The CDR3 DNA reads as TGTGCCAGTAGTTGGAGAGAGGTTTACAGGGATGATGGCTACACCTTC. Its protein is CASSWREVYRDDGYTF.

This clone was counted a single time. The CDR3 region has the DNA TGTGCCAGTTTGGACAAGGGATATGGCTACACCTTC. It specifies CASLDKGYGYTF. This chain links TRBV19 with TRBJ1-2; possible D gene TRBD1, 5 bases. The CDR3 sequence is 12 residues long. Germline CDR1 is LNHDA and CDR2 is SQIVND (reference sequence). Trimming left V 8 bases short and J 5 bases short, with 12 bases between.